This T cell receptor (beta chain) came from a study of OX40 agonist ivuxolimab in advanced cancers. Broadly, across the study: Ivuxolimab was a fully human IgG2 agonistic monoclonal antibody targeting the costimulatory receptor OX40 (CD134). Prior anti-PD-1, anti-PD-L1 or anti-CTLA-4 therapy was permitted, and 40% of dose-escalation patients had received checkpoint inhibitors. Three dose-escalation patients achieved partial responses, one with hepatocellular carcinoma and two with cutaneous melanoma. Peripheral TCRbeta sequencing was intended to test whether TCR sequence diversity was altered and clonal T-cell expansion was caused by ivuxolimab. The paper covers the monotherapy dose-escalation part of the phase I ivuxolimab trial, which included N of about 50 patients. The dose-escalation cohort was 80% to 90% male with a mean age of approximately 60 years, ranging from roughly 20 to 80. Among the approximately 50 dose-escalation patients, about 20 had hepatocellular carcinoma, roughly 15 melanoma, 9 renal cell carcinoma and 9 head and neck cancer. Intravenous ivuxolimab was administered to patients every 2 weeks at six dose levels: 0.01, 0.1, 0.3, 1.5, 3 and 10 mg/kg.

Results and caveats for the whole study, not just this receptor: Clonal expansion of both CD4+ and CD8+ blood T cells was observed from baseline to week 6 at doses 0.1 to 3.0 mg/kg. Low levels of normalized T-cell clonal expansion were also shown by some nonresponding patients. After ivuxolimab, expanded clones were on average more numerous among CD8+ T cells than among CD4+ T cells. In the 0.1-3.0 mg/kg groups, partial responders were among the patients with the lowest normalized peripheral clonal expansion, particularly in CD8+ T cells. Which antigens the clonally expanded peripheral T cells were specific for was not determined.

Sequences SGHAT (CDR1) and FQNNGV (CDR2) are obtained from the germline V gene. The CDR3, from cysteine to phenylalanine, totals 15 residues. Just CDR3 DNA is preserved here, 45 bases in frame from base 1. V is cut by 5 bases and J by 6 bases, and the space between the germline ends is 14 bases. A note on this clone: Its antigen has not been determined. Per-base quality was not reported, and no clone a single base away is much larger than it.

Genomic DNA was extracted from sorted cells for sequencing of the TCRbeta CDR3 region. The immunoSEQ Assay was used to sequence the TCRbeta CDR3 regions. Not all clones reach the TCRdb copy of this immuneACCESS table, which keeps in-frame sequences only. Checked studies attribute under half of the gap to unresolved V genes and leave the rest unexplained. Across this sample there are 75,000 to 80,000 clones, with about 85% seen only once. The ten largest clones capture over 3.5% of the sample. Patients with autoimmune disease history or receiving systemic immunosuppression were excluded from the trial. Peripheral blood for TCR sequencing was collected from all dose cohorts at baseline, on cycle 4 day 1, and on cycle 7 day 1. Samples came from an open-label, multicenter, first-in-human phase I dose-escalation trial of ivuxolimab. Adults with locally advanced or metastatic melanoma, renal cell carcinoma, hepatocellular carcinoma or head and neck squamous cell carcinoma were enrolled in the trial. CD4+ and CD8+ T cells were sorted separately from peripheral blood before TCR sequencing.

The material sequenced was CD4+ or CD8+ T cells sorted from blood, taken in a trial of the OX40 agonist ivuxolimab. The chain is made from TRBV11-2 and TRBJ1-6; a tentative D match to TRBD1 spans 5 bases. This clonotype originated in an adult with an advanced solid tumor such as melanoma, head and neck, liver or kidney cancer. The nucleotides are TGTGCCAGCAGCACCCAGGGTTATGCTAATTCACCCCTCCACTTT. This gives the protein CASSTQGYANSPLHF.